The rows below give T cell receptor beta chains drawn from one sample of a study of blood T cell repertoires in COVID-19. Only in-frame clones appear in the TCRdb table, and some are missing; sequencing was by immunoSEQ multiplex PCR. Here the sample spans more than 95,000 clones, about 70% being singletons. Specimen: peripheral blood. The receptor set was obtained from a woman between 65 and 79 years old with acute or convalescent COVID-19. Each CDR3 is given with its conserved first and last residue. The D gene is left open where the match is weak. Clone size, where shown, is once, few, many, or a class for clones that have expanded.

TRBD1,TRBJ2-7,TRBV6-2/TRBV6-3,NA,CASSRTGTYEQYF,TGTGCCAGCAGTAGGACAGGGACCTACGAGCAGTACTTC
TRBD1,TRBJ2-2,TRBV6-2/TRBV6-3,NA,CASSYWLQGSTGELFF,TGTGCCAGCAGTTACTGGTTACAGGGGTCCACCGGGGAGCTGTTTTTT
NA,TRBJ2-7,TRBV29-1,NA,CSVHINSYEQYF,TGCAGCGTACACATTAACTCCTACGAGCAGTACTTC
TRBD2,TRBJ2-3,TRBV6-2/TRBV6-3,NA,CASSYLTGLVSNTQYF,TGTGCCAGCAGTTACTTGACGGGACTAGTTTCAAATACGCAGTATTTT
NA,TRBJ1-2,TRBV19,few,CASGVSGGRGYGYTF,TGTGCCAGTGGTGTGTCGGGGGGCAGAGGGTATGGCTACACCTTC
TRBD1,TRBJ1-1,TRBV5-6,once,CASSRGTGVGEAFF,TGTGCCAGCAGTAGAGGGACAGGGGTGGGTGAAGCTTTCTTT
TRBD1,TRBJ1-4,TRBV7-9,NA,CASSLGTGGTNEKLFF,TGTGCCAGCAGCTTAGGGACAGGGGGCACTAATGAAAAACTGTTTTTT
NA,TRBJ1-2,TRBV7-6,NA,CASSSLGTTPTNYGYTF,TGTGCCAGCAGCTCACTCGGGACAACTCCTACTAACTATGGCTACACCTTC
NA,TRBJ2-3,TRBV11-2,NA,CASSPVQVGGGTDTQYF,TGTGCCAGCAGCCCCGTCCAGGTAGGGGGGGGCACAGATACGCAGTATTTT
NA,TRBJ1-2,TRBV6-5,NA,CASRGQIYGYTF,TGTGCCAGCAGAGGACAGATTTATGGCTACACCTTC
TRBD1,TRBJ1-2,TRBV19,NA,CASSRQGAGYTF,TGTGCCAGTAGTCGACAGGGGGCTGGCTACACCTTC